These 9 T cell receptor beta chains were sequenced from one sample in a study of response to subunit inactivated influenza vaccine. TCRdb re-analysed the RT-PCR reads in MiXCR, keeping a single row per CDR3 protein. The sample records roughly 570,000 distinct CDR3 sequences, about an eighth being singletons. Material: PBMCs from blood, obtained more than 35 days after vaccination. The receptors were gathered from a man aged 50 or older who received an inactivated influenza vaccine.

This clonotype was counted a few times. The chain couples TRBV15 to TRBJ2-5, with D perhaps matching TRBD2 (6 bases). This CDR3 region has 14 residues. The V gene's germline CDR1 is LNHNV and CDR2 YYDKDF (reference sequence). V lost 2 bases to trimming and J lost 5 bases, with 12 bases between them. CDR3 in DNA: TGTGCCACCAGCAGACGCCCGGGGGTGGAGACCCAGTACTTC. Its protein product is CATSRRPGVETQYF. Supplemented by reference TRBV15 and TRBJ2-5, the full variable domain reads DAMVIQNPRYQVTQFGKPVTLSCSQTLNHNVMYWYQQKSSQAPKLLFHYYDKDFNNEADTPDNFQSRRPNTSFCFLDIRSPGLGDTAMYLCATSRRPGVETQYFGPGTRLLVL.

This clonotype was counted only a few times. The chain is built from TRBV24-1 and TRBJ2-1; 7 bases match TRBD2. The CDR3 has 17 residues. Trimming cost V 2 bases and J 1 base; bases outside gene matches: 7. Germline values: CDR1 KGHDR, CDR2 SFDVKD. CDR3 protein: CATSDSAVGGSYNEQFF. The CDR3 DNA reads TGTGCCACCAGTGATTCAGCGGTCGGGGGGTCCTACAATGAGCAGTTCTTC.

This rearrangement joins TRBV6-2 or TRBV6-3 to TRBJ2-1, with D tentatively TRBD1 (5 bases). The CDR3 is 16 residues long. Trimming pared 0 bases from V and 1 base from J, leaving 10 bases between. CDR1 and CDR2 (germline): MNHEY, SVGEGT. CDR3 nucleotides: TGTGCCAGCAGTTACTCGCAGGGTAGGTCCTACAATGAGCAGTTCTTC. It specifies CASSYSQGRSYNEQFF.

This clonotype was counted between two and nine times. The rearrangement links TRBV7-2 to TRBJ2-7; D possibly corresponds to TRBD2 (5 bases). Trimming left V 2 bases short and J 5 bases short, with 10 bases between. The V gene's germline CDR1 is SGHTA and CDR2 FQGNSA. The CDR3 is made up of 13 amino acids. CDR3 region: CASSLSTSNEQYF. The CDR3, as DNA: TGTGCCAGCAGCTTATCTACTAGTAACGAGCAGTACTTC.

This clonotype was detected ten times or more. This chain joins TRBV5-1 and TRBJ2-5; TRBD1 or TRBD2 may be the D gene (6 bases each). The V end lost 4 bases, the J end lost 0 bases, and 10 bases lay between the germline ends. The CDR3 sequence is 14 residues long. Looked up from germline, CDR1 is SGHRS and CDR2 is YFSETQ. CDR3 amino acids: CASSPRDNQETQYF. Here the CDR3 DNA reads TGCGCCAGCAGCCCGCGGGACAACCAAGAGACCCAGTACTTC.

CDR3 nucleotides: TGTGCCACGAAGAAGGACGCCGGGGGCTACGAGCAGTACTTC. Its protein is CATKKDAGGYEQYF. The chain joins TRBV11-1 to TRBJ2-7, with D possibly being TRBD2 (6 bases). With 10 bases removed from V and 3 bases from J, the gap between germline ends came to 19 bases. There are 14 residues in the CDR3. Germline CDR1 is SGHAT and CDR2 is FQDESV (reference sequence).

CDR3 in amino acids: CASSLFGGRAGNEQFF. The CDR3 DNA sequence: TGTGCCAGCAGTTTATTCGGCGGGAGGGCCGGGAATGAGCAGTTCTTC. The chain links TRBV28 to TRBJ2-1; 9 nucleotides align to TRBD2. Germline V lookup: CDR1 MDHEN, CDR2 SYDVKM. The CDR3 length is 16 residues. The V segment lost 1 base and the J segment 7 bases; nucleotides outside the gene matches: 8.

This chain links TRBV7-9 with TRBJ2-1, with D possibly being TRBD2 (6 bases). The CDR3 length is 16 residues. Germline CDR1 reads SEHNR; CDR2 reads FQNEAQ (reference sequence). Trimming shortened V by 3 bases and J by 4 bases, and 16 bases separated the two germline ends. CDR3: CASSFPGETTYNEQFF. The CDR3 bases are TGTGCCAGCAGCTTCCCGGGGGAAACAACATACAATGAGCAGTTCTTC.

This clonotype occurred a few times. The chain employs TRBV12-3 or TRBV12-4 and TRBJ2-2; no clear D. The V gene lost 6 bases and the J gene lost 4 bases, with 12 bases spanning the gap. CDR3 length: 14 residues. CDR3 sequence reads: CASRVEGGTGELFF. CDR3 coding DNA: TGTGCCAGCAGGGTAGAAGGTGGCACCGGGGAGCTGTTTTTT.